The 2 T cell receptor beta chains below all came from one sample that was sequenced in a study of technical replicates of blood from several donors. Sequencing used immunoSEQ multiplex PCR; TCRdb keeps in-frame clones, though not all of them. Of about 75,000 clones in the sample, around 97% were seen once. The source material was T cells isolated from PBMCs. All receptors derive from a human donor in good health.

The V and J genes are TRBV6-6 and TRBJ2-7; 8 bases are a match to TRBD2. Per the germline V gene, CDR1 is MNHNY and CDR2 is SVGAGI (reference sequence). The CDR3 contains 14 residues. Unmatched junction bases numbered 8, after V lost 6 bases and J lost 4 bases. CDR3 sequence (DNA): TGTGCCAGCAGGAAGAGCGGGAGAGCGTACGAGCAGTACTTC. It codes for CASRKSGRAYEQYF.

This chain joins TRBV27 and TRBJ2-7, with a weak D call TRBD2 (8 bases). Germline V CDR1 and CDR2: MNHEY, SMNVEV (reference sequence). This CDR3 contains 14 residues. The V and J ends lost 6 bases and 5 bases respectively, with 17 bases between them. The CDR3 is CASRFSGTANEQYF. The CDR3 DNA sequence: TGTGCCAGCAGGTTTAGCGGGACAGCGAACGAGCAGTACTTC.